This record looks at one T cell receptor beta chain sequence and its context. The germline CDR1 and CDR2 sequences are MDHEN and SYDVKM. The CDR3 loop spans 20 amino acids. The J segment lost 4 bases and the V segment lost 3 bases, leaving 20 bases of the junction unmatched. The sample comes from a study of molecular identifiers for immune sequencing clone quantification. TCRdb ran MiXCR on the PCR reads and lists one entry per CDR3 protein. The data contain over 600,000 distinct CDR3 sequences, 15% to 20% of them singletons. V is TRBV28 and J is TRBJ2-7; 11 nucleotides line up with TRBD1. The receptor was isolated from a human donor in good health. Some libraries in this study had Jurkat cell RNA spiked in. What was sequenced was naive CD8+ T cells from blood, with Jurkat cell RNA spiked in. The subset: FACS-sorted CD8+CD4-CCR7+CD45RA+ naive T cells. The DNA of the CDR3 is TGTGCCAGCAGTTTCCTAACGGACAGGGGGCTTGAGGATTTGTCGTACGAGCAGTACTTC. Translating it yields CASSFLTDRGLEDLSYEQYF.